This T cell receptor beta chain comes out of a study of shared clonotypes between healthy human individuals. Profiling relied on immunoSEQ multiplex PCR, and the TCRdb table lists in-frame clones only, not all of them. The repertoire holds millions of clones, about 92% seen once, with over 1.5% in the top ten. Germline V gives CDR1 KGHSH, CDR2 LQKENI. CDR3 length: 14 amino acids. V lost 0 bases to trimming and J lost 1 base, with 7 bases between them. Selected positively for CCR7 and CD45RO-negative, naive CD8 cells excluded terminally differentiated effector memory CD45RA+ cells. Among the donors, all were Caucasian adults who lived in Nashville, Tennessee.

V gene TRBV18 combines with J gene TRBJ2-7; TRBD1 might be the D (5 bases). Sequencing input: naive CD8+ T cells from PBMCs. The TCR comes from a man between 18 and 29 years old in good health. Some clones in this sample may be carry-over from other donors' samples. This CDR3 is CASSPPRQSYEQYF. In DNA form, the CDR3 reads TGTGCCAGCTCACCACCAAGACAGTCCTACGAGCAGTACTTC.